This TCR beta chain was captured by sequencing in a study of cytotoxic CD8 clonotypes in ibrutinib-treated CLL. As input for TCR beta libraries, roughly 2 micrograms of genomic DNA came from cryopreserved PBMCs. Notes on the study in general: Baseline values of clonality outstripped age-matched healthy donors and followed circulating CD8+ T-cell counts.

Libraries were prepared by immunoSEQ multiplex PCR; TCRdb keeps only in-frame clonotypes and omits some of them. The data show 120,000 to 150,000 clones, less than 95% seen once. V was cut by 0 bases and J by 4 bases, with 13 bases left in between. The CDR3 runs to 15 residues. Germline V gene data show CDR1 as MNHEY and CDR2 as SVGAGI. Concerning this clone itself: No antigen is known for it. The same CDR3 is also encoded by other DNA sequences in this sample.

The chain combines TRBV6-5 with TRBJ2-7; D remains ambiguous. This clonotype was sampled from a human donor with chronic lymphocytic leukemia. Sequencing was performed on PBMCs, taken after 12 months of ibrutinib treatment. The CDR3 spells CASSYSTGVGYEQYF. Written as DNA, the CDR3 is TGTGCCAGCAGTTACTCGACTGGGGTGGGGTACGAGCAGTACTTC.